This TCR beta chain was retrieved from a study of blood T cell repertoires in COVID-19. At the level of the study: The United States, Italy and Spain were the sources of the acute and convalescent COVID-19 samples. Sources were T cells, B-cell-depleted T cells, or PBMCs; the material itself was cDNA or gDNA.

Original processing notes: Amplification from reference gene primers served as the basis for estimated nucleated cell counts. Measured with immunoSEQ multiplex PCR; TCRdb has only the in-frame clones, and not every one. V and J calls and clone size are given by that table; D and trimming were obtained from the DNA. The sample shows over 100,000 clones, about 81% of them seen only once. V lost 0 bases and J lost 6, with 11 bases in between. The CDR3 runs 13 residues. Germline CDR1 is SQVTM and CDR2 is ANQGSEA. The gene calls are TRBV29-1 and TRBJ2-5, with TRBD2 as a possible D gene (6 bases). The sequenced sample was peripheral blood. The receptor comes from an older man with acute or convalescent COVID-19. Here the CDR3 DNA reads TGCAGCGTTGAAGATCCGGGGAGGAAGACCCAGTACTTC. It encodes CSVEDPGRKTQYF.